Listed below are T cell receptor beta chains from one sample, sequenced in a study of PD-L1 blockade in urothelial cancer. The assay was immunoSEQ multiplex PCR, and TCRdb's table has in-frame clones only and misses some. The sample has 45,000 to 50,000 clones, approximately 79% seen once. Sample: PBMCs, taken around atezolizumab (anti-PD-L1) treatment. Receptors originate from a man aged 65 to 85 with urothelial cancer. The CDR3 runs from the conserved cysteine through the conserved F or W. The D gene is left open where the match is weak. Clone sizes are given selectively: once, few, many, or a class where the clone is expanded.

d_gene | j_gene | v_gene | abundance | CDR3aa | CDR3nt
TRBD2 | TRBJ2-7 | TRBV9 | - | CASSVDEGRDSYEQYF | TGTGCCAGCAGCGTAGATGAAGGGAGGGATTCCTACGAGCAGTACTTC
TRBD2 | TRBJ2-3 | TRBV7-2 | - | CASSLGTAGVDTQYF | TGTGCCAGCAGCTTAGGCACAGCGGGAGTTGACACGCAGTATTTT
- | TRBJ2-1 | TRBV2 | few | CASSEDGDGYNEQFF | TGTGCCAGCAGTGAAGACGGGGATGGGTACAATGAGCAGTTCTTC
TRBD1 | TRBJ1-5 | TRBV28 | - | CASSRGDRGYSNQPQHF | TGTGCCAGCAGTAGAGGGGACAGGGGTTATAGCAATCAGCCCCAGCATTTT
TRBD1 | TRBJ1-5 | TRBV7-9 | - | CASSMTGGGNQPQHF | TGTGCCAGCAGCATGACAGGGGGTGGCAATCAGCCCCAGCATTTT
TRBD1 | TRBJ1-4 | TRBV28 | - | CASRPTGNEKLFF | TGTGCCAGCAGGCCGACAGGGAATGAAAAACTGTTTTTT
- | TRBJ1-2 | TRBV7-9 | - | CASSLGAERSYGYTF | TGTGCCAGCAGCTTAGGGGCCGAACGCTCCTATGGCTACACCTTC
TRBD2 | TRBJ2-5 | TRBV5-1 | - | CASSFGAGVAGETQYF | TGCGCCAGCAGCTTTGGGGCGGGAGTGGCTGGAGAGACCCAGTACTTC
TRBD2 | TRBJ2-2 | TRBV28 | - | CASSFTTSGNTGELFF | TGTGCCAGCAGTTTTACGACTAGCGGGAACACCGGGGAGCTGTTTTTT
TRBD2 | TRBJ2-1 | TRBV18 | - | CASSPLAGGGNEQFF | TGTGCCAGCTCACCCCTAGCGGGAGGGGGCAATGAGCAGTTCTTC
TRBD1 | TRBJ2-2 | TRBV27 | - | CASSLWEGGTTGELFF | TGTGCCAGCAGTTTATGGGAAGGGGGCACCACCGGGGAGCTGTTTTTT
- | TRBJ1-3 | TRBV28 | - | CASRRRNTIYF | TGTGCCAGTCGGAGGCGAAACACCATATATTTT
- | TRBJ1-2 | TRBV30 | many | CAWSRDRFKGAGYTF | TGTGCCTGGAGCCGAGACAGGTTCAAAGGGGCCGGCTACACCTTC
TRBD2 | TRBJ2-5 | TRBV11-2 | - | CASSPGTSGRALGETQYF | TGTGCCAGCAGCCCCGGGACTAGCGGGAGGGCCTTGGGAGAGACCCAGTACTTC
- | TRBJ2-3 | TRBV12-5 | - | CASGLGSVSDTQYF | TGTGCTAGTGGTTTGGGTTCAGTCTCAGATACGCAGTATTTT
TRBD2 | TRBJ2-1 | TRBV4-1 | - | CASSRGLAGVSSYNEQFF | TGCGCCAGCAGCCGGGGACTAGCGGGAGTTAGCTCCTACAATGAGCAGTTCTTC
- | TRBJ2-7 | TRBV4-2 | - | CASSPSAGESSYEQYF | TGTGCCAGCAGCCCTTCAGCCGGGGAGAGCTCCTACGAGCAGTACTTC
TRBD1 | TRBJ1-4 | TRBV5-6 | - | CASSLSKGQDVEKLFF | TGTGCCAGCAGCTTAAGTAAGGGACAGGACGTGGAAAAACTGTTTTTT
TRBD1 | TRBJ2-3 | TRBV6-4 | - | CASSKQGATTDTQYF | TGTGCCAGCAGTAAGCAGGGGGCGACCACAGATACGCAGTATTTT
- | TRBJ1-5 | TRBV21-1 | once | CASSKAVRQGVVEFQPQHF | TGTGCCAGCAGCAAAGCTGTGAGACAGGGGGTAGTAGAATTTCAGCCCCAGCATTTT
- | TRBJ1-3 | TRBV6-1 | - | CASSDYQGSSSGNTIYF | TGTGCCAGCAGTGATTATCAGGGGTCGTCATCTGGAAACACCATATATTTT
- | TRBJ2-3 | TRBV30 | - | CAWSIRGSQYF | TGTGCCTGGAGTATTAGAGGGTCGCAGTATTTT
- | TRBJ2-3 | TRBV5-1 | - | CASSFNGRSTDTQYF | TGCGCCAGCAGCTTTAACGGGAGAAGCACAGATACGCAGTATTTT
- | TRBJ1-3 | TRBV28 | - | CASSLAGRSGNTIYF | TGTGCCAGCAGTTTGGCAGGCCGCTCTGGAAACACCATATATTTT
- | TRBJ1-1 | TRBV5-4 | - | CASSLLGRGTEAFF | TGTGCCAGCAGCTTGTTAGGGAGGGGCACTGAAGCTTTCTTT
- | TRBJ2-2 | TRBV30 | - | CASQLSSQQRSGELFF | TGTGCCAGCCAACTCTCTAGTCAGCAAAGGTCCGGGGAGCTGTTTTTT
- | TRBJ2-7 | TRBV7-2 | - | CASRQSSAHEQYF | TGTGCCAGCAGACAATCCTCCGCCCACGAGCAGTACTTC
- | TRBJ2-1 | TRBV19 | once | CASSTRETYNEQFF | TGTGCCAGTAGTACCCGGGAAACCTACAATGAGCAGTTCTTC
TRBD2 | TRBJ2-1 | TRBV5-1 | - | CASSLTSGGTYNEQFF | TGCGCCAGCAGCTTGACTAGCGGGGGTACCTACAATGAGCAGTTCTTC
- | TRBJ2-3 | TRBV2 | - | CASGDGIGTDTQYF | TGTGCCAGCGGAGACGGGATTGGCACAGATACGCAGTATTTT
- | TRBJ2-6 | TRBV13 | - | CASSGGPRNVLTF | TGTGCCAGCAGCGGAGGTCCCCGCAACGTCCTGACTTTC
- | TRBJ2-1 | TRBV5-6 | - | CASSLELGQRVHNEQFF | TGTGCCAGCAGCTTGGAACTTGGACAACGGGTCCACAATGAGCAGTTCTTC
- | TRBJ2-1 | TRBV19 | - | CASSMKGGSYNEQFF | TGTGCCAGTAGTATGAAAGGGGGCTCCTACAATGAGCAGTTCTTC
TRBD1 | TRBJ2-2 | TRBV7-9 | - | CASSLVGGNTGELFF | TGTGCCAGCAGCTTAGTAGGGGGCAACACCGGGGAGCTGTTTTTT
TRBD2 | TRBJ2-3 | TRBV15 | - | CATSRDHGGSGRFGNTQYF | TGTGCCACCAGCAGAGATCACGGCGGTAGCGGGAGGTTTGGGAATACGCAGTATTTT
TRBD2 | TRBJ2-2 | TRBV19 | - | CASSGGLAPTGELFF | TGTGCCAGTAGCGGTGGACTAGCGCCTACCGGGGAGCTGTTTTTT
- | TRBJ2-1 | TRBV5-4 | - | CASSLLPGAAYNEQFF | TGTGCCAGCAGCTTGTTGCCGGGAGCGGCCTACAATGAGCAGTTCTTC
- | TRBJ2-2 | TRBV9 | few | CASSAVVAGTGELFF | TGTGCCAGCAGCGCTGTGGTGGCGGGCACCGGGGAGCTGTTTTTT
- | TRBJ1-4 | TRBV4-1 | - | CASSQDRFNNEKLFF | TGCGCCAGCAGCCAAGACAGGTTTAATAATGAAAAACTGTTTTTT
TRBD1 | TRBJ2-1 | TRBV10-3 | - | CAITTGDEQFF | TGTGCCATCACCACAGGGGATGAGCAGTTCTTC
TRBD1 | TRBJ1-5 | TRBV28 | - | CASSRTGEGNQPQHF | TGTGCCAGCAGTCGGACAGGGGAAGGCAATCAGCCCCAGCATTTT
TRBD2 | TRBJ2-1 | TRBV6-1 | - | CASKWTSRGEQFF | TGTGCCAGCAAATGGACTAGTAGAGGTGAGCAGTTCTTC